The 14 T cell receptor beta chains presented below share a single source sample, sequenced in a study of shared clonotypes between healthy human individuals. Assay: immunoSEQ multiplex PCR; the TCRdb copy retains only in-frame clones and omits some. The sample lists some 2,000,000 clones; around 95% were seen once. The sequencing sample was made of naive CD4+ T cells sorted from blood. Subset indicated: CD45RA+ positively selected. The receptors come from a man aged 18 to 29 in good health.

The chain is built from TRBV9 and TRBJ2-2; D is tentatively TRBD1 or TRBD2 (5 bases each). The V gene lost 2 bases and the J gene lost 5 bases, with 13 bases spanning the gap. The CDR3 covers 15 residues. In germline, CDR1 is SGDLS, CDR2 YYNGEE. This chain's CDR3 is CASSVWDGQTGELFF. The CDR3 nucleotides read TGTGCCAGCAGCGTCTGGGACGGCCAGACCGGGGAGCTGTTTTTT.

The chain links TRBV10-3 to TRBJ1-2; D not certain. Germline CDR1 and CDR2: ENHRY and SYGVKD. CDR3 length: 17 residues. Trimming removed 4 bases at V and 10 bases at J, with 28 bases between. For the CDR3, the DNA is TGTGCCATCAGTGGTTCGGGCGGATCACCCGCACTCCCCCTCTACACCTTC. Translated: CAISGSGGSPALPLYTF.

V is TRBV6-6 and J is TRBJ1-5; D possibly corresponds to TRBD1 (6 bases). CDR3 size: 13 residues. Germline V gene data show CDR1 as MNHNY and CDR2 as SVGAGI (reference sequence). V lost 4 bases and J 4 bases, leaving 8 bases between the germline ends. The CDR3 DNA sequence: TGTGCCAGCAGTTTAGGACAGAATCAGCCCCAGCATTTT. It is translated as CASSLGQNQPQHF.

This clone was observed a single time. The V and J genes are TRBV29-1 and TRBJ2-2, with D uncertain. Germline V gene lookup returns CDR1 SQVTM and CDR2 ANQGSEA. There are 12 residues in the CDR3. With 7 bases removed from V and 2 bases from J, the gap between germline ends came to 8 bases. This CDR3 reads CSGLGNTGELFF. CDR3 bases: TGCAGCGGTCTAGGTAACACCGGGGAGCTGTTTTTT.

V gene TRBV6-5 combines with J gene TRBJ1-2; TRBD1 matches at 7 bases. The CDR3 totals 14 residues. Germline assignment: CDR1 MNHEY and CDR2 SVGAGI. V dropped 6 bases and J dropped 4; count of bases not matched to a gene: 8. As DNA, the CDR3 is TGTGCCAGCAGCCCCGGACAGGCAGCCTATGGCTACACCTTC. This translates into CASSPGQAAYGYTF.

This rearrangement joins TRBV18 to TRBJ1-3; D unclear. Trimming cost V 3 bases and J 1 base, with 16 bases left between them. The CDR3 extends over 17 amino acids. Germline V gives CDR1 KGHSH, CDR2 LQKENI. DNA of the CDR3: TGTGCCAGCTCACCCACCGGGGTCGGACCGTCTGGAAACACCATATATTTT. Encoded protein: CASSPTGVGPSGNTIYF.

In DNA form, the CDR3 reads TGTGCCAGCGGTCGGGACAGGGCTAGGACTGAAGCTTTCTTT. It is translated as CASGRDRARTEAFF. The V call is TRBV6-1, the J call TRBJ1-1, with 9 bases identical to TRBD1. The CDR3 covers 14 residues. V shed 8 bases, J shed 5 bases, and the junction held 9 bases outside the gene matches. In germline, CDR1 is MNHNS, CDR2 SASEGT.

J is TRBJ2-7 and V is TRBV11-2; D is perhaps TRBD2 (7 bases). The CDR3 sequence is 13 residues long. Germline V gene lookup returns CDR1 SGHAT and CDR2 FQNNGV. Trimming stripped 5 bases from V and 4 bases from J, with 12 bases between. The CDR3, as DNA: TGTGCCAGCAGCCGGGGGGCGTGGTACGAGCAGTACTTC. It specifies CASSRGAWYEQYF. Combining the CDR3 with reference TRBV11-2 and TRBJ2-7 gives the whole variable domain EAGVAQSPRYKIIEKRQSVAFWCNPISGHATLYWYQQILGQGPKLLIQFQNNGVVDDSQLPKDRFSAERLKGVDSTLKIQPAKLEDSAVYLCASSRGAWYEQYFGPGTRLTVT.

This chain connects TRBV10-3 to TRBJ1-2; the D is unclear. The V end lost 3 bases, the J end lost 4 bases, and 15 bases lay between the germline ends. The CDR3 contains 15 residues. CDR1 and CDR2 from the germline V gene are ENHRY and SYGVKD. The DNA for the CDR3 is TGTGCCATCAGTGACCAGGTCGAATACCTCTATGGCTACACCTTC. Translation gives CAISDQVEYLYGYTF.

This sequence joins TRBV6-1 and TRBJ2-7; D gene unclear. Germline V lookup: CDR1 MNHNS, CDR2 SASEGT. This CDR3 is 14 amino acids long. Trimming cost V 7 bases and J 2 bases, with 15 bases left between them. DNA for the CDR3: TGTGCCAGCAATTGGGCAGGCCCAACCTACGAGCAGTACTTC. Its translation is CASNWAGPTYEQYF.

The chain recombines TRBV7-8 with TRBJ2-5; 9 bases fit TRBD1. The CDR3 spans 15 residues. Germline-derived CDR1 and CDR2 are SGHVS and FQNEAQ. With 5 bases clipped from V and 5 bases from J, the junction kept 9 bases outside the gene matches. In nucleotides, the CDR3 is TGTGCCAGCAGCCCTCAACAGGGGGCGCCGGAGACCCAGTACTTC. Translated: CASSPQQGAPETQYF.

The J gene is TRBJ2-7, the V gene TRBV28; maybe TRBD2 (6 bases). From germline, CDR1 is MDHEN and CDR2 SYDVKM. V lost 7 bases to trimming and J lost 0 bases, with 19 bases between them. CDR3 length equals 16 residues. The CDR3 region is CASNHPKEGLSYEQYF. CDR3 sequence (DNA): TGTGCCAGCAACCACCCGAAGGAGGGCCTCTCCTACGAGCAGTACTTC.

A note on this clone: The same CDR3 also results from other DNA sequences found in this sample. The gene calls are TRBV5-1 and TRBJ2-5; D call uncertain. Germline V CDR1 and CDR2: SGHRS, YFSETQ. Deletions cut 0 bases from V and 2 bases from J, with 5 bases between. This CDR3 comprises 13 residues. In DNA, the CDR3 is TGCGCCAGCAGCTTGGGCCAGCAAGAGACCCAGTACTTC. It encodes CASSLGQQETQYF.

This chain's CDR3 is CASSPRDVRDRAKGTDTEAFF. CDR3 DNA sequence: TGTGCCAGCTCACCACGGGACGTCAGGGACAGGGCAAAAGGAACCGACACTGAAGCTTTCTTT. The chain is built from TRBV18 and TRBJ1-1; the match to TRBD1 covers 9 bases. The CDR3 spans 21 residues. Germline V CDR1 and CDR2: KGHSH, LQKENI. V shed 1 base, J shed 3 bases, and the junction held 21 bases outside the gene matches.